The rows below give T cell receptor beta chains drawn from one sample of a study of T cell repertoires in cytomegalovirus infection. Via MiXCR, TCRdb re-called the reads, giving one row per CDR3 protein. The repertoire holds about 570,000 distinct CDR3 sequences, roughly 43% seen once, with around 48% in the top ten. For these TCRs, the target antigens are not known. Sequences were derived from cultured PBMCs, sampled from culture after CMV antigen stimulation. Receptors originate from a human donor in good health (CMV status not recorded). Some clones in this sample may be carry-over from other donors' samples. The CDR3 runs from the conserved cysteine through the conserved F or W. The D gene is left open where the match is weak. Clone sizes are given selectively: once, few, many, or a class where the clone is expanded.

d_call cdr3_length j_call clone_size v_call cdr3_nt cdr3_aa
- 14 TRBJ2-1 - TRBV6-2/TRBV6-3 TGTGCCAGCAGTTACGAGTCCAGGGGCAATGAGCAGTTCTTC CASSYESRGNEQFF
TRBD2 16 TRBJ2-1 - TRBV4-1 TGCGCCAGCAGCCCCACTAGCGGAGCCTCCTACAATGAGCAGTTCTTC CASSPTSGASYNEQFF
TRBD1 15 TRBJ1-6 few TRBV19 TGTGCCAGTAGCACCCTACAGGGGACGGATTCACCCCTCCACTTT CASSTLQGTDSPLHF
- 13 TRBJ2-2 once TRBV6-1 TGTGCCTCGCAGGTGGCTAGCCCCGGGGAGCTGTTTTTT CASQVASPGELFF
- 12 TRBJ1-6 - TRBV2 TGTGCCAGCAGCAGTTTATACTCACCCCTCCACTTT CASSSLYSPLHF
- 14 TRBJ2-7 - TRBV7-9 TGTGCCAGCACCACCTCGTCATTATACTACGAGCAGTACTTC CASTTSSLYYEQYF
- 13 TRBJ1-1 - TRBV5-4 TGTGCCAGCAGCTTTATTACCGACACTGAAGCTTTCTTT CASSFITDTEAFF
- 18 TRBJ2-7 few TRBV4-1 TGCGCCAGCAGCCAAGATGCGGGGAACATATCACCAACCTACGAGCAGTACTTC CASSQDAGNISPTYEQYF
- 15 TRBJ1-2 few TRBV7-2 TGTGCCAGCAGCTTAGAGGGCACAGCTAACTATGGCTACACCTTC CASSLEGTANYGYTF
TRBD2 23 TRBJ2-3 - TRBV7-2 TGTGCCAGCAGCTTAAGCTTCGTCGAACCGGGACTAGCCGCAGTCGAGTTTGCAGATACGCAGTATTTT CASSLSFVEPGLAAVEFADTQYF
- 13 TRBJ2-5 many TRBV3-1 TGTGCCAGCAGCCCCAGGGCCTCAGAGACCCAGTACTTC CASSPRASETQYF
- 15 TRBJ1-6 - TRBV11-2 TGTGCCAGCAGCTTAGCGGCCAAGACATGGTCACCCCTCCACTTT CASSLAAKTWSPLHF
- 13 TRBJ2-7 few TRBV7-6 TGTGCCAGCAGCTTACTCAGTGGGGGCGAGCAGTACTTC CASSLLSGGEQYF
- 15 TRBJ1-3 - TRBV9 TGTGCCAGCAGCGTAGCTTGGGGGTCTGGAAACACCATATATTTT CASSVAWGSGNTIYF
- 18 TRBJ1-6 - TRBV7-2 TGTGCCAGCAGCTTAAGGGTTAGGACCTACTCCTATAATTCACCCCTCCACTTT CASSLRVRTYSYNSPLHF
- 11 TRBJ2-5 many TRBV7-2 TGTGCCAGCAGCCAGCGGGAGACCCAGTACTTC CASSQRETQYF